This paragraph covers one TCR beta chain sequence. The CDR3 loop spans 15 amino acids. V was shortened by 3 bases and J by 1 base, with 15 bases between the two germline ends. The germline gives CDR1 GTSNPN, CDR2 SVGIG (reference sequence). The entry originates in a study of blood T cell repertoires in COVID-19. At the level of the study: The United States, Italy and Spain supplied acute and convalescent COVID-19 samples. PBMCs, B-cell-depleted T cells, or T cells were the source of the cDNA or gDNA that made up the material.

As originally analysed: For nucleated cells, counts were estimated from reference gene primer amplification. Produced via immunoSEQ multiplex PCR; TCRdb's table is partial and in-frame only. The DNA gave D and trimming, while V, J and clone size come from that table. The sample records 150,000 to 200,000 clones, around 90% being singletons. The sequence was collected from a man aged 40-49 years with acute or convalescent COVID-19. This chain joins TRBV30 and TRBJ1-2; D is perhaps TRBD1 (5 bases). The sequencing sample was made of peripheral blood. Written as DNA, the CDR3 is TGTGCCTGGAGCCCAGGGCAGAACCATAACTATGGCTACACCTTC. Translation gives CAWSPGQNHNYGYTF.